Each of the 5 T cell receptor beta chains below was sequenced from the same sample in a study of vaccination effects on CD4 cells after COVID-19. For these receptors, no antigen is known. CD4+ T cells specific for antigen were expanded with viral peptide pools by the ViraFEST assay before sequencing. Culturing for more than eight days preceded CD4+ T cell isolation. Absence of prior SARS-CoV-2 infection characterized the vaccine recipients, who showed negative nucleocapsid antibodies. Using immunoSEQ multiplex PCR, the repertoire was profiled, and TCRdb retains in-frame clones only, with some absent. The sample includes tens of thousands of clones, roughly 73% seen only once; the top ten take roughly 4.7%. Specimen: CD4+ T cells from PBMCs cultured with SARS-CoV-2 spike peptides, collected before COVID-19 vaccination. These receptors were taken from a human donor who received a COVID-19 vaccine.

This chain joins TRBV14 and TRBJ2-5; D may be TRBD1 or TRBD2 (6 bases each). Germline loops: CDR1 SGHDN, CDR2 FVKESK. The CDR3 spans 17 residues. V gave up 1 base and J gave up 4 bases, with 19 bases separating them. CDR3: CASSQGNLGGVSETQYF. Here the CDR3 DNA reads TGTGCCAGCAGCCAAGGAAACTTGGGGGGCGTATCAGAGACCCAGTACTTC.

The chain couples TRBV5-1 to TRBJ2-2, with 10 bases that match TRBD1. Germline V gene lookup returns CDR1 SGHRS and CDR2 YFSETQ. This CDR3 has 14 residues. After removal of 4 bases from V and 6 bases from J, the junction contained 3 bases not matched to a gene. The CDR3: CASSDGQGAGELFF. The CDR3 bases are TGCGCCAGCAGCGACGGACAGGGGGCCGGGGAGCTGTTTTTT. Full variable domain (remainder filled in from reference TRBV5-1 and TRBJ2-2): KAGVTQTPRYLIKTRGQQVTLSCSPISGHRSVSWYQQTPGQGLQFLFEYFSETQRNKGNFPGRFSGRQFSNSRSEMNVSTLELGDSALYLCASSDGQGAGELFFGEGSRLTVL.

This clone was picked up one time. The V gene is TRBV2, the J gene TRBJ2-1, with D possibly being TRBD2 (6 bases). The CDR3 sequence is 15 residues long. Germline V gives CDR1 SNHLY, CDR2 FYNNEI. V lost 6 bases and J lost 0, with 12 bases in between. This CDR3 reads CASRGTQNSYNEQFF. For the CDR3, the DNA is TGTGCCAGCAGGGGGACTCAGAACTCCTACAATGAGCAGTTCTTC.

The table lists this clone with a count of one. The V gene is TRBV5-1, the J gene TRBJ1-4, with D possibly being TRBD1 (5 bases). The V and J ends lost 4 bases and 12 bases respectively, with 19 bases between them. This CDR3 comprises 14 residues. The germline V gene has CDR1 SGHRS and CDR2 YFSETQ. This CDR3 is CASSRGTSLGELFF. For the CDR3, the DNA is TGCGCCAGCAGCCGAGGGACTTCCCTAGGGGAACTGTTTTTT.

This chain uses TRBV6-6 with TRBJ2-3; D is perhaps TRBD2 (7 bases). The CDR3 length is 14 residues. Trimming took off 2 bases at V and 4 bases at J, with 10 bases between the two ends. Germline CDR1 reads MNHNY; CDR2 reads SVGAGI (reference sequence). The CDR3: CASSYGGAADTQYF. CDR3 DNA sequence: TGTGCCAGCAGTTACGGGGGGGCCGCAGATACGCAGTATTTT.